The rows below give T cell receptor beta chains drawn from one sample of a study of blood T cells in healthy people across ages. Via MiXCR, TCRdb re-called the 5' RACE reads, giving one row per CDR3 protein. The sample carries more than 800,000 distinct CDR3 sequences, around 28% recorded once. The sequencing sample was made of blood. All receptors derive from a woman over 75 in good health. The CDR3 runs from the conserved cysteine through the conserved F or W. The D gene is left open where the match is weak. Some rows have no size entry. The others give once, few or many, or a class for an expanded clone.

>TRBV5-1|many|TRBJ2-5|-
TGTGCCAGCAGCTTACAGGGTTTTGGAGAGACCCAGTACTTC
CASSLQGFGETQYF
>TRBV11-2|-|TRBJ2-5|TRBD1
TGTGCCAGCAGCTTATCCTGGGGTGGGACAGGGAGGGAGACCCAGTACTTC
CASSLSWGGTGRETQYF
>TRBV6-2/TRBV6-3|-|TRBJ2-2|TRBD2
TGTACCAGCAGTTACTCGGGACTAGCGGGGAACACCGGGGAGCTGTTTTTT
CTSSYSGLAGNTGELFF
>TRBV15|many|TRBJ2-7|-
TGTGCCACCAGCAGGGACTCCTACTCCTACGAGCAGTACTTC
CATSRDSYSYEQYF
>TRBV2|many|TRBJ2-5|TRBD1
TGTGCCAGCAGAACCACAGGGGTCGGGGAGACCCAGTACTTC
CASRTTGVGETQYF
>TRBV6-2/TRBV6-3|-|TRBJ1-2|-
TGTGCCAGCAGACCCTCCGCGGGGTCTAGCTATGGCTACACCTTC
CASRPSAGSSYGYTF
>TRBV5-6|-|TRBJ2-1|-
TGTGCCAGCACTTCCCGGTCATTAAACCCCTACAATGAGCAGTTCTTC
CASTSRSLNPYNEQFF
>TRBV12-3/TRBV12-4|-|TRBJ1-5|TRBD1
TGTGCCAGCAGCCAGGACAGGGCCCCTAATCAGCCCCAGCATTTT
CASSQDRAPNQPQHF
>TRBV12-3/TRBV12-4|few|TRBJ2-2|-
TGTGCCAGCAGTTTAGTCAAGAACACCGGGGAGCTGTTTTTT
CASSLVKNTGELFF
>TRBV7-2|few|TRBJ1-2|-
TGTGCCAGCAGCTTAGTAGCGCAGGACTATGGCTACACCTTC
CASSLVAQDYGYTF
>TRBV7-2|many|TRBJ1-2|TRBD1
TGTGCCAGCAGCCCGGGACAGGGGATTCGGTATGGCTACACCTTC
CASSPGQGIRYGYTF
>TRBV20-1|many|TRBJ2-7|-
TGCAGTGCTAGAGATAGCGCCAGGGAAACCTACGAGCAGTACTTC
CSARDSARETYEQYF
>TRBV7-9|few|TRBJ2-6|-
TGTGCCACCCGGAGGGGACAGCTGTACTCTGGGGCCAACGTCCTGACTTTC
CATRRGQLYSGANVLTF
>TRBV18|-|TRBJ1-5|-
TGTGCCAGCTCACCAAGCCGGCGGCAGCCCCAGCATTTT
CASSPSRRQPQHF
>TRBV27|many|TRBJ2-7|TRBD2
TGTGCCAGCGGCCTGGGGGGGGGTGCAACCTACGAGCAGTACTTC
CASGLGGGATYEQYF
>TRBV7-9|-|TRBJ1-2|-
TGTGCCAGCAGCCCGGGCCCAACGGGCGGCTACACCTTC
CASSPGPTGGYTF
>TRBV3-1|many|TRBJ2-5|TRBD1
TGTGCCAGCAGCCAATCCCTACAGGGGAGAAGGCAAGAGACCCAGTACTTC
CASSQSLQGRRQETQYF
>TRBV15|many|TRBJ1-5|-
TGTGCCACCAGCGTACAGCGCCATAGCAATCAGCCCCAGCATTTT
CATSVQRHSNQPQHF
>TRBV29-1|many|TRBJ2-7|-
TGCAGCGTTAAGGTCTGGGACGGTGAGCAGTACTTC
CSVKVWDGEQYF
>TRBV9|-|TRBJ1-1|-
TGTGCCAGCAGCGTAGGTGGCAGGTTGAACACTGAAGCTTTCTTT
CASSVGGRLNTEAFF
>TRBV7-2|-|TRBJ2-5|TRBD1
TGTGCCAGCAGCAGGGGGCGCGGTCAAGAGACCCAGTACTTC
CASSRGRGQETQYF
>TRBV12-3/TRBV12-4|many|TRBJ2-7|TRBD1
TGTGCCAGCAGTCCACAGGGGATAGCCTACGAGCAGTACTTC
CASSPQGIAYEQYF
>TRBV20-1|many|TRBJ2-3|-
TGCAGTGCTAGAGATCAAAGCAGGGGACCCACAGATACGCAGTATTTT
CSARDQSRGPTDTQYF
>TRBV20-1|few|TRBJ1-4|-
TGCAGTGCTAGAGGCGGGGAGCTGGAGGTTGAAAAACTGTTTTTT
CSARGGELEVEKLFF
>TRBV9|-|TRBJ2-7|TRBD2
TGTGCCAGCAGCCTTCTAGCGGGGGAACCCTACGAGCAGTACTTC
CASSLLAGEPYEQYF
>TRBV20-1|few|TRBJ1-2|-
TGCAGTGCTCCGAACGGCCCGAACTATGGCTACACCTTC
CSAPNGPNYGYTF
>TRBV6-6|many|TRBJ2-1|TRBD2
TGTGCCAGCAGTGCCCGGGGTCTAGCGGGGACGGGTGAGCAGTTCTTC
CASSARGLAGTGEQFF
>TRBV12-3/TRBV12-4|-|TRBJ1-2|TRBD1
TGTGCCAGCAGTTCAGGGCAGGGGGCCGGCTATGGCTACACCTTC
CASSSGQGAGYGYTF
>TRBV5-5|many|TRBJ1-5|TRBD1
TGTGCCAGCAGACCGACAGGGGTTGTCAATCAGCCCCAGCATTTT
CASRPTGVVNQPQHF
>TRBV4-1|-|TRBJ2-3|TRBD2
TGCGCCAGCAGGAATGGAGCGGGAAGGAGCACAGATACGCAGTATTTT
CASRNGAGRSTDTQYF
>TRBV5-1|-|TRBJ1-6|-
TGCGCCAGCAGCCCCGAATACGCGAAAAATTCACCCCTCCACTTT
CASSPEYAKNSPLHF
>TRBV5-1|many|TRBJ2-7|TRBD1
TGCGCCAGCAGCTCCGACAGGGGGTCCGACGAGCAGTACTTC
CASSSDRGSDEQYF
>TRBV20-1|many|TRBJ2-5|TRBD2
TGCAGTGCTAGACTTAGCGGGGGAGAGACCCAGTACTTC
CSARLSGGETQYF
>TRBV19|few|TRBJ2-3|TRBD1
TGTGCCAGTAGTATGAGGCAGGGGGCTGATACGCAGTATTTT
CASSMRQGADTQYF
>TRBV2|few|TRBJ1-5|-
TGTGCCAGCAGGCCTGGGGGGGGCATGGGCAATCAGCCCCAGCATTTT
CASRPGGGMGNQPQHF
>TRBV6-2/TRBV6-3|-|TRBJ1-2|-
TGTGCCAGCAGTTGGGCCGGAAACTATGGCTACACCTTC
CASSWAGNYGYTF
>TRBV29-1|few|TRBJ2-5|-
TGCAGCGGAGGGGGGGGGAGCCCGGGAGAGACCCAGTACTTC
CSGGGGSPGETQYF
>TRBV6-1|-|TRBJ2-7|TRBD1
TGTGCCAGCAGTATGACAGGGGGGGCCCTCTACGAGCAGTACTTC
CASSMTGGALYEQYF
>TRBV3-1|-|TRBJ2-3|TRBD2
TGTGCCAGCAGCCGTCGACTAGCGGGGGGCCGGACAGATACGCAGTATTTT
CASSRRLAGGRTDTQYF
>TRBV9|-|TRBJ1-6|TRBD1
TGTGCCAGCAGACCACAGGGGACTGATAATTCACCCCTCCACTTT
CASRPQGTDNSPLHF
>TRBV19|many|TRBJ2-1|TRBD1
TGTGCCAGTAGTATGACAGGGATTGCTTACAATGAGCAGTTCTTC
CASSMTGIAYNEQFF
>TRBV6-2/TRBV6-3|-|TRBJ2-1|-
TGTGCCAGCAGTTATAGACGGCGTAGCTCCTACAATGAGCAGTTCTTC
CASSYRRRSSYNEQFF
>TRBV5-4|-|TRBJ2-7|TRBD2
TGTGCCAGCAGCTCTACCGGGACTAGCGGGGATGGCTCCTACAATGAGCAGTACTTC
CASSSTGTSGDGSYNEQYF
>TRBV29-1|once|TRBJ2-7|TRBD1
TGCAGCGTAGCCGGGACAGGGCTCTCCTACGAGCAGTACTTC
CSVAGTGLSYEQYF
>TRBV7-9|-|TRBJ2-7|TRBD2
TGTGCCAGCATCCTAGGGAACATCGGGGGGTTCGATGAGCAGTACTTC
CASILGNIGGFDEQYF
>TRBV2|-|TRBJ1-1|-
TGTGCCGATCGTATGAACACTGAAGCTTTCTTT
CADRMNTEAFF